Each of the 29 T cell receptor beta chains below was sequenced from the same sample in a study of blood T cells in healthy people across ages. PCR was performed a second time for roughly 7 to 12 cycles using a sample-barcoded 5' primer and a J-beta primer mix. TCRdb reanalysed the 5' RACE reads using MiXCR and keeps one entry per CDR3 protein. The sample carries over 1,500,000 distinct CDR3 sequences, less than 50% recorded once. Material for sequencing was blood. The receptor source for this set is a woman aged 40 to 49 in good health.

This clonotype was seen more than once but under ten times. The V call is TRBV5-5, the J call TRBJ2-1; D ambiguous. V shed 4 bases and J shed 2 bases, with 16 bases lying between them. This CDR3 comprises 16 residues. Germline V gene lookup returns CDR1 SGHKS and CDR2 YYEKEE (reference sequence). CDR3 protein: CASSLLLVPAYNEQFF. CDR3 sequence (DNA): TGTGCCAGCAGCCTCCTTTTGGTCCCAGCCTACAATGAGCAGTTCTTC.

Comment on this clonotype: A read error may produce the germline difference seen at one junction end. The chain couples TRBV7-2 to TRBJ2-1, with TRBD1 identical over 9 bases. This CDR3 is 16 amino acids long. CDR1 and CDR2 (germline): SGHTA, FQGNSA. CDR3 sequence reads: CAGSLGGQGGLSEQFF. CDR3 nucleotides: TGTGCCGGCAGCTTAGGGGGACAGGGAGGTTTAAGTGAGCAGTTCTTC.

As DNA, the CDR3 is TGTGCCAGCAGGAGACAGGGGGCGGGGTACACCAATGAGCAGTTCTTC. It is translated as CASRRQGAGYTNEQFF. V gene TRBV7-2 combines with J gene TRBJ2-1, with 10 bases identical to TRBD1. This CDR3 spans 16 amino acids. Germline V CDR1 and CDR2: SGHTA, FQGNSA. J gave up 6 bases and V 6 bases, and 11 bases lay outside the gene matches.

The chain has TRBV7-2 and TRBJ2-4, with unresolved D. This CDR3 contains 15 residues. CDR1 and CDR2 from the germline V gene are SGHTA and FQGNSA. Trimming took 2 bases from V and 0 from J, leaving 8 bases between them. The DNA of the CDR3 is TGTGCCAGCAGCTTACCCGTTATAGCCAAAAACATTCAGTACTTC. As protein: CASSLPVIAKNIQYF.

With respect to this clonotype: A much bigger clone sits one base away, suggesting this may be a read error. V gene TRBV7-2 combines with J gene TRBJ2-3; 9 bases are shared with TRBD2. With V trimmed by 7 bases and J by 3 bases, 14 bases remained unmatched. The CDR3 has 17 amino acids. Germline V lookup: CDR1 SGHTA, CDR2 FQGNSA. CDR3 in DNA: TGTGCCAGCAACTTTAGCGGGGGAACGGGACGGACAGATACGCAGTATTTT. It translates to CASNFSGGTGRTDTQYF.

This clonotype was picked up one time. The chain has TRBV5-6 and TRBJ1-2, with 7 bases lining up with TRBD1. With 4 bases clipped from V and 8 bases from J, the junction kept 11 bases outside the gene matches. Germline V gene lookup returns CDR1 SGHDT and CDR2 YYEEEE. The CDR3 is made up of 14 amino acids. The CDR3 loop is CASSAGTATGGYTF. The CDR3 bases are TGTGCCAGCAGCGCCGGGACAGCGACAGGCGGCTACACCTTC.

This chain uses TRBV28 with TRBJ2-7; D unclear. This CDR3 is built from 13 residues. Germline CDR1 and CDR2: MDHEN and SYDVKM. Trimming stripped 5 bases from V and 5 bases from J, with 13 bases between. The CDR3 nucleotides are TGTGCCAGCAGTGTGTCCGAGGTCGACGAGCAGTACTTC. It translates to CASSVSEVDEQYF. The full variable domain, with the rest looked up from reference TRBV28 and TRBJ2-7, is DVKVTQSSRYLVKRTGEKVFLECVQDMDHENMFWYRQDPGLGLRLIYFSYDVKMKEKGDIPEGYSVSREKKERFSLILESASTNQTSMYLCASSVSEVDEQYFGPGTRLTVT.

The chain is built from TRBV5-4 and TRBJ1-2; possibly TRBD1 for D (5 bases). Trimming left V 3 bases short and J 8 bases short, with 11 bases between. The V gene's germline CDR1 is SGHNT and CDR2 YYREEE (reference sequence). The CDR3 runs to 12 residues. The CDR3 sequence is CASSSGILGYTF. The DNA for the CDR3 is TGTGCCAGCAGCTCAGGGATTTTAGGCTACACCTTC.

With regard to this clonotype: At one end the junction does not follow the germline gene, possibly because of a read error. The chain has TRBV6-5 and TRBJ1-2; D is uncertain. CDR3 length: 11 residues. Germline V gives CDR1 MNHEY, CDR2 SVGAGI. The CDR3 sequence is CTSLGSYGYTF. The CDR3 DNA reads as TGTACCAGTTTGGGGTCCTATGGCTACACCTTC.

The gene calls are TRBV19 and TRBJ1-6; D ambiguous. CDR3 length: 13 residues. The V end lost 3 bases, the J end lost 6 bases, and 6 bases lay between the germline ends. Germline V gives CDR1 LNHDA, CDR2 SQIVND (reference sequence). The CDR3 is CASSIVGNSPLHF. CDR3 nucleotide sequence: TGTGCCAGTAGTATCGTGGGTAATTCACCCCTCCACTTT.

The rearrangement joins TRBV12-3 or TRBV12-4 to TRBJ1-2; 9 nucleotides match TRBD1. The CDR3 runs 17 residues. V gave up 5 bases and J gave up 8 bases; unmatched junction bases: 18. The CDR3 coding sequence is TGTGCCAGCAGTACGGGACAGGGCCTCTACATATTGTGGGGCTACACCTTC. Its protein product is CASSTGQGLYILWGYTF.

Concerning this clonotype itself: The junction and the germline gene differ at one end; a read error may be behind it. The V call is TRBV28, the J call TRBJ2-5, with TRBD1 matching over 7 bases. Judging by the DNA end, TRBJ2-7 fits better; the J call may be wrong. This CDR3 is built from 15 residues. The germline gives CDR1 MDHEN, CDR2 SYDVKM. In nucleotides, the CDR3 is TGTGCCAGCAGTTCGACAGGGACCCTGTCCTTCGAGCAGTACTTC. It codes for CASSSTGTLSFEQYF.

This clonotype was seen only once. The rearrangement uses TRBV20-1 and TRBJ2-4; D perhaps matches TRBD1 (6 bases). The CDR3 loop spans 13 amino acids. The V gene's germline CDR1 is DFQATT and CDR2 SNEGSKA (reference sequence). V was clipped by 6 bases and J by 15 bases, with 24 bases between them. CDR3 in DNA: TGCAGTGCCAAGACAGGTATAGAAGAGACCCGGTACTTC. Its translation: CSAKTGIEETRYF.

This clonotype occurred a few times. The rearrangement joins TRBV18 to TRBJ2-4, with D perhaps TRBD1 (6 bases). The germline CDR1 and CDR2 sequences are KGHSH and LQKENI. Trimming pared 3 bases from V and 3 bases from J, leaving 12 bases between. The CDR3 spans 15 residues. CDR3 sequence (DNA): TGTGCCAGCTCACCTAGGGACAAAGTCAAAAACATTCAGTACTTC. Its protein is CASSPRDKVKNIQYF.

This clonotype was seen a few times. This chain links TRBV7-9 with TRBJ1-2; D may be TRBD1 (5 bases). V was clipped by 4 bases and J by 8 bases, with 14 bases between them. The CDR3 spans 13 residues. The germline gives CDR1 SEHNR, CDR2 FQNEAQ (reference sequence). The CDR3 DNA reads as TGTGCCAGCAGCTCGGGGTCAGGGCGCGGCTACACCTTC. It encodes CASSSGSGRGYTF.

The chain uses TRBV7-2 and TRBJ2-6, with a possible D match to TRBD1 (5 bases). Germline V gene data show CDR1 as SGHTA and CDR2 as FQGNSA. Trimming pared 6 bases from V and 2 bases from J, leaving 11 bases between. This CDR3 contains 15 residues. The CDR3 nucleotides read TGTGCCAGCAGGGCGTGGGGCCCTGGGGCCAACGTCCTGACTTTC. Its translation is CASRAWGPGANVLTF.

This clonotype has just a few counts. This chain uses TRBV24-1 with TRBJ2-5; possibly TRBD1 or TRBD2 for D (5 bases each). V shed 1 base and J shed 0 bases, with 14 bases lying between them. CDR3 length: 17 amino acids. Germline V lookup: CDR1 KGHDR, CDR2 SFDVKD. The CDR3 here is CATSDFTGTEYQETQYF. Here the CDR3 DNA reads TGTGCCACCAGTGATTTCACCGGGACGGAGTACCAAGAGACCCAGTACTTC.

This CDR3 is CASSGRSDPETQYF. The CDR3 DNA follows: TGTGCCAGCAGTGGGCGGTCAGATCCAGAGACCCAGTACTTC. The chain couples TRBV2 to TRBJ2-5, with unresolved D. Germline V gene data show CDR1 as SNHLY and CDR2 as FYNNEI. With 4 bases removed from V and 4 bases from J, the gap between germline ends came to 13 bases. This CDR3 contains 14 residues.

Of note for this clonotype: Its ends do not fully match the called genes, so a read error is possible. This chain uses TRBV3-1 with TRBJ1-6; D is unresolved. CDR3 length equals 14 residues. CDR1 LGHDT and CDR2 YNNKEL come from the germline V gene (reference sequence). CDR3 amino acids: CDSSQAADNSPLHF. The CDR3 DNA follows: TGTGACAGCAGCCAAGCGGCGGATAATTCACCCCTCCACTTT.

The chain joins TRBV5-1 to TRBJ2-1; 9 positions agree with TRBD2. The trim removed 1 base at V and 3 bases at J, leaving 5 bases unmatched. This CDR3 is built from 16 residues. The V gene's germline CDR1 is SGHRS and CDR2 YFSETQ. DNA of the CDR3: TGCGCCAGCAGCTTGCCGTCTAGCGGGGTCTACAATGAGCAGTTCTTC. This codes for CASSLPSSGVYNEQFF.

The V call is TRBV7-2, the J call TRBJ2-6; D is tentatively TRBD1 or TRBD2 (5 bases each). This CDR3 region has 18 residues. CDR1 is SGHTA, CDR2 FQGNSA, per germline. V was shortened by 7 bases and J by 0 bases, with 19 bases between the two germline ends. The CDR3 loop is CASTQTGDLFSGANVLTF. In DNA, the CDR3 is TGTGCCAGCACCCAGACCGGGGACCTTTTCTCTGGGGCCAACGTCCTGACTTTC.

The chain carries TRBV20-1 and TRBJ2-3; TRBD2 might be the D (6 bases). Trimming shortened V by 5 bases and J by 0 bases, and 21 bases separated the two germline ends. The germline V gene has CDR1 DFQATT and CDR2 SNEGSKA (reference sequence). The CDR3 consists of 17 residues. The CDR3 region has the DNA TGCAGTGCTCGCACCCTGGGGGGATTGGGAAGCACAGATACGCAGTATTTT. This gives the protein CSARTLGGLGSTDTQYF.

V gene TRBV10-1 combines with J gene TRBJ1-2; D call uncertain. This CDR3 is built from 16 residues. Trimming took off 4 bases at V and 4 bases at J, with 19 bases between the two ends. The germline V gene has CDR1 WNHNN and CDR2 SYGVQD (reference sequence). CDR3: CASSAARSSLGYGYTF. CDR3 nucleotide sequence: TGCGCCAGCAGTGCGGCACGATCCTCCCTCGGCTATGGCTACACCTTC.

This clonotype was seen more than once but under ten times. CDR3 sequence: CASSLNSGGSYNEQFF. The DNA for the CDR3 is TGTGCCAGCAGCTTGAATAGCGGGGGGTCCTACAATGAGCAGTTCTTC. J is TRBJ2-1 and V is TRBV7-9; 10 nucleotides match TRBD2. J lost 1 base, V lost 3 bases, and 3 bases had no gene match. Germline V gives CDR1 SEHNR, CDR2 FQNEAQ (reference sequence). The CDR3 consists of 16 residues.

This clonotype occurred once. This chain links TRBV15 with TRBJ2-1, with 14 nucleotides matching TRBD2. CDR1 is LNHNV and CDR2 is YYDKDF in the germline V gene (reference sequence). The CDR3 loop spans 18 amino acids. Unmatched junction bases numbered 7, after V lost 5 bases and J lost 1 base. Written as DNA, the CDR3 is TGTGCCACCAGCGCCGGACTAGCGGGGGGTATATCCTACAATGAGCAGTTCTTC. It translates to CATSAGLAGGISYNEQFF.

The chain employs TRBV10-3 and TRBJ2-3, with 10 bases aligning to TRBD2. CDR3 length equals 17 residues. The germline gives CDR1 ENHRY, CDR2 SYGVKD. V was pared by 0 bases and J by 0 bases, with 3 bases of the junction left unmatched. The CDR3 bases are TGTGCCATCAGTGAGTCGATAGCGGGGGGTAGCACAGATACGCAGTATTTT. Protein product: CAISESIAGGSTDTQYF.

The rearrangement joins TRBV4-1 to TRBJ1-6; D is possibly TRBD1 (5 bases). CDR1 and CDR2 from the germline V gene are MGHRA and YSYEKL. This CDR3 contains 14 residues. V dropped 2 bases and J dropped 9 bases, with 11 bases sitting between them. CDR3 region: CASSQRGQSSPLHF. DNA of the CDR3: TGCGCCAGCAGCCAAAGGGGCCAGAGTTCACCCCTCCACTTT.

The table lists this clonotype with a few counts. This chain uses TRBV9 with TRBJ2-3, with D possibly matching TRBD2 (5 bases). The V end was cut by 0 bases, the J end by 3 bases, with 11 bases between. Germline V CDR1 and CDR2: SGDLS, YYNGEE. This CDR3 spans 15 amino acids. Here the CDR3 reads CASSVASSGTDTQYF. For the CDR3, the DNA is TGTGCCAGCAGCGTAGCTAGCAGCGGAACAGATACGCAGTATTTT. Based on the CDR3 plus reference TRBV9 and TRBJ2-3, the full variable domain is DSGVTQTPKHLITATGQRVTLRCSPRSGDLSVYWYQQSLDQGLQFLIQYYNGEERAKGNILERFSAQQFPDLHSELNLSSLELGDSALYFCASSVASSGTDTQYFGPGTRLTVL.

This clonotype appeared once. The chain carries TRBV5-5 and TRBJ2-5, with D possibly matching TRBD1 (8 bases). This CDR3 spans 19 amino acids. Trimming pared 1 base from V and 3 bases from J, leaving 25 bases between. The germline V gene has CDR1 SGHKS and CDR2 YYEKEE (reference sequence). Written as DNA, the CDR3 is TGTGCCAGCAGCTTGAGGTACAGGGGGGGTTCACAGACCGAAGAGACCCAGTACTTC. Its protein is CASSLRYRGGSQTEETQYF.